The 17 T cell receptor beta chains below all came from one sample that was sequenced in a study of early T cells in non-severe SARS-CoV-2 infection. TCRdb recomputed calls from the 5' RACE reads with MiXCR, one row per CDR3 protein. The sample includes more than 95,000 distinct CDR3 sequences, 16% of them seen just once. The sequencing sample was made of whole blood. The receptors were gathered from an adult who was a healthcare worker with PCR-confirmed SARS-CoV-2 infection or an uninfected control (not recorded which).

The chain couples TRBV28 to TRBJ2-1, with no clear D. This CDR3 is built from 11 residues. Trimming shortened V by 6 bases and J by 9 bases, and 9 bases separated the two germline ends. Germline V gene sequence: CDR1 MDHEN, CDR2 SYDVKM. In DNA, the CDR3 is TGTGCCAGCAGCCAAACCCGTGAGCAGTTCTTC. This gives the protein CASSQTREQFF.

The chain recombines TRBV3-1 with TRBJ2-3; 14 bases map to TRBD2. Looked up from germline, CDR1 is LGHDT and CDR2 is YNNKEL (reference sequence). The V and J ends lost 4 bases and 8 bases, in that order; junction bases with no gene match: 8. CDR3 length: 16 residues. CDR3 bases: TGTGCCAGCAGCCCCGGGACTAGCGGGGGTCCGGGTACGCAGTATTTT. Protein: CASSPGTSGGPGTQYF.

The chain uses TRBV5-8 and TRBJ2-7; D unclear. Trimming left V 0 bases short and J 0 bases short, with 10 bases between. Looked up from germline, CDR1 is SGHTS and CDR2 is YDEGEE. The CDR3 loop spans 15 amino acids. This chain's CDR3 is CASSLGRTNSYEQYF. The CDR3 bases are TGTGCCAGCAGCTTGGGTCGAACCAACTCCTACGAGCAGTACTTC.

The V and J genes are TRBV20-1 and TRBJ1-2; no clear D gene. Germline V lookup: CDR1 DFQATT, CDR2 SNEGSKA (reference sequence). CDR3 size: 15 residues. The V and J ends lost 1 base and 6 bases respectively, with 18 bases between them. This chain's CDR3 is CSARGSLRTIHGYTF. Written as DNA, the CDR3 is TGCAGTGCTAGAGGGTCGCTGCGGACTATTCATGGCTACACCTTC.

At least ten counts were recorded for this clonotype. This chain links TRBV27 with TRBJ1-2; a possible D gene is TRBD1 (6 bases). Germline-derived CDR1 and CDR2 are MNHEY and SMNVEV (reference sequence). V lost 5 bases and J 2 bases, leaving 9 bases between the germline ends. There are 13 residues in the CDR3. CDR3 amino acids: CASSVTGNYGYTF. CDR3 in DNA: TGTGCCAGCAGTGTAACAGGGAACTATGGCTACACCTTC.

This clonotype has a handful of counts. The gene calls are TRBV12-3 or TRBV12-4 and TRBJ1-2, with no clear D. Trimming removed 6 bases from V and 4 bases from J, with 6 bases in between. This CDR3 is 11 amino acids long. CDR3 sequence (DNA): TGTGCCAGCAGGTACAGCTATGGCTACACCTTC. As protein: CASRYSYGYTF.

This clonotype was picked up a small number of times. This sequence joins TRBV7-6 and TRBJ1-2, with D possibly TRBD1 on 6 matching bases. V was cut by 5 bases and J by 6 bases, with 16 bases left in between. Germline V gene lookup returns CDR1 SGHVS and CDR2 FNYEAQ. The CDR3 spans 14 residues. CDR3 sequence: CASSPSRTVDGYTF. Here the CDR3 DNA reads TGTGCCAGCAGCCCCTCCAGGACAGTCGATGGCTACACCTTC. Filled out from reference TRBV7-6 and TRBJ1-2, the complete variable domain reads GAGVSQSPRYKVTKRGQDVALRCDPISGHVSLYWYRQALGQGPEFLTYFNYEAQQDKSGLPNDRFSAERPEGSISTLTIQRTEQRDSAMYRCASSPSRTVDGYTFGSGTRLTVV.

This clonotype has a handful of counts. The V and J genes are TRBV7-9 and TRBJ1-6, with TRBD1 as a possible D gene (5 bases). Germline lookup yields CDR1 SEHNR and CDR2 FQNEAQ (reference sequence). Trimming pared 8 bases from V and 8 bases from J, leaving 10 bases between. The CDR3 is 12 amino acids. The DNA for the CDR3 is TGTGCCAGCTCACGGGGGGATTCACCCCTCCACTTT. Its protein is CASSRGDSPLHF.

For the CDR3, the DNA is TGTGCCAGCAGCTTATTTCTTGGGGCCCATGAGCAGTTCTTC. This gives the protein CASSLFLGAHEQFF. The rearrangement joins TRBV11-2 to TRBJ2-1; D may be TRBD1 (5 bases). The CDR3 is 14 amino acids. V was pared by 2 bases and J by 8 bases, with 13 bases between. Germline V lookup: CDR1 SGHAT, CDR2 FQNNGV.

This clonotype showed up just a few times. The rearrangement links TRBV28 to TRBJ2-7, with 7 bases that match TRBD1. There are 15 residues in the CDR3. V lost 4 bases, J lost 4 bases, and 10 bases stayed unmatched. Germline values: CDR1 MDHEN, CDR2 SYDVKM. CDR3 nucleotide sequence: TGTGCCAGCAGTTCACCCGGGACAGTGATGTACGAGCAGTACTTC. Amino acid sequence: CASSSPGTVMYEQYF.

This clonotype came up a few times. The chain has TRBV3-1 and TRBJ1-5; D remains ambiguous. The CDR3 is 14 amino acids. CDR1 and CDR2 from the germline V gene are LGHDT and YNNKEL (reference sequence). Trimming pared 4 bases from V and 4 bases from J, leaving 11 bases between. The CDR3: CASSPLAANQPQHF. The CDR3 DNA follows: TGTGCCAGCAGCCCCTTGGCAGCTAATCAGCCCCAGCATTTT.

The chain joins TRBV2 to TRBJ2-5; D is undetermined. Germline V CDR1 and CDR2: SNHLY, FYNNEI. Between the trimmed V and J ends, which lost 3 bases and 1 base, there was a span of 6 bases. This CDR3 spans 13 amino acids. CDR3 DNA: TGTGCCAGCAGTGATCACACCCAAGAGACCCAGTACTTC. Amino acids: CASSDHTQETQYF.

Only a few counts were recorded for this clonotype. V and J are TRBV7-2 and TRBJ2-7; D possibly uses TRBD1 or TRBD2 (5 bases each). The CDR3 contains 15 residues. The V gene's germline CDR1 is SGHTA and CDR2 FQGNSA. V lost 4 bases to trimming and J lost 0 bases, with 13 bases between them. CDR3 in DNA: TGTGCCAGCAGCTCTCCGGGACGCAACTCCTACGAGCAGTACTTC. Translation: CASSSPGRNSYEQYF.

This clonotype has a handful of counts. This chain joins TRBV29-1 and TRBJ2-1; TRBD1 matches at 9 bases. Losses at the gene ends were 3 bases for V and 1 base for J; bases not matched to a gene: 13. CDR3 size: 18 residues. Germline V gene sequence: CDR1 SQVTM, CDR2 ANQGSEA. CDR3 DNA: TGCAGCGTTGACCTTTGGGACAGGGTCGGCTCGTCCTACAATGAGCAGTTCTTC. The encoded protein is CSVDLWDRVGSSYNEQFF.

The chain recombines TRBV7-9 with TRBJ2-1; D is undetermined. The CDR3 is made up of 12 amino acids. With 4 bases removed from V and 6 bases from J, the gap between germline ends came to 7 bases. CDR1 is SEHNR and CDR2 is FQNEAQ in the germline V gene (reference sequence). The CDR3 region has the DNA TGTGCCAGCAGCTCCCTGGGCAATGAGCAGTTCTTC. Protein sequence: CASSSLGNEQFF.

This clonotype was detected a few times. The junction and the germline gene differ at one end; a read error may be behind it. The chain is built from TRBV29-1 and TRBJ2-1; D gene ambiguous. CDR3 length: 14 amino acids. CDR1 SQVTM and CDR2 ANQGSEA come from the germline V gene. The CDR3 DNA reads as TGCAGCGTCCGCCCAATAAACTCCAGAAATGGGCAGTTCTTC. This encodes CSVRPINSRNGQFF.

This clonotype was seen a handful of times. The V and J genes are TRBV7-2 and TRBJ2-3; D is undetermined. V was clipped by 5 bases and J by 5 bases, with 14 bases between them. CDR3 length: 14 residues. Germline-derived CDR1 and CDR2 are SGHTA and FQGNSA. CDR3 sequence: CASSAGPTVDTQYF. CDR3 DNA sequence: TGTGCCAGCAGCGCCGGACCTACGGTAGATACGCAGTATTTT.